The 13 T cell receptor beta chains given below trace back to one sample, sequenced in a study of blood T cells in healthy people across ages. The use of a sample-barcoded 5' primer and a J-beta primer mix characterized a second PCR of 7 to 11 cycles. MiXCR, run by TCRdb on the 5' RACE reads, gives a single entry per CDR3 protein. The data contain around 750,000 distinct CDR3 sequences, around half of them singletons. What was sequenced was blood. Receptors were obtained from a man older than 75 in good health.

The CDR3 coding sequence is TGTGCCAGCAGTGCCAGCTCAAGAGGCCACAATGAGCAGTTCTTC. Its translation: CASSASSRGHNEQFF. V and J are TRBV6-2 or TRBV6-3 and TRBJ2-1, with D uncertain. Trimming left V 5 bases short and J 5 bases short, with 16 bases between. Germline V gene data show CDR1 as MNHEY and CDR2 as SVGEGT. This CDR3 spans 15 amino acids.

The chain carries TRBV6-1 and TRBJ2-1, with a weak D call TRBD2 (6 bases). Per germline, CDR1 MNHNS and CDR2 SASEGT. The CDR3 spans 17 residues. The V and J ends lost 1 base and 5 bases respectively, with 18 bases between them. The CDR3 sequence: CASSEEGAEGEDNEQFF. The CDR3 DNA sequence: TGTGCCAGCAGTGAAGAAGGAGCGGAAGGGGAGGACAATGAGCAGTTCTTC.

The chain links TRBV20-1 to TRBJ2-3; 13 nucleotides align to TRBD2. V shed 3 bases and J 3 bases; nucleotides not matched to a gene: 3. The CDR3 length is 15 residues. CDR1 and CDR2 (germline): DFQATT, SNEGSKA (reference sequence). In DNA, the CDR3 is TGCAGTGCTAGGACTAGCGGGAGGAAGACAGATACGCAGTATTTT. Translating gives CSARTSGRKTDTQYF.

Comments on this clonotype: At one boundary the junction diverges from the germline segment, which might be a read error. The chain employs TRBV20-1 and TRBJ2-7, with 10 bases identical to TRBD2. CDR3 length equals 15 residues. The germline gives CDR1 DFQATT, CDR2 SNEGSKA (reference sequence). CDR3 residues: CSASSLAGVSCEQYF. The CDR3 DNA follows: TGCAGTGCTAGTAGCCTAGCGGGAGTCTCCTGCGAGCAGTACTTC.

The chain is built from TRBV2 and TRBJ2-7; D is perhaps TRBD2 (6 bases). The DNA matches TRBJ2-5 better at its end, which makes the J call doubtful. CDR1 and CDR2 from the germline V gene are SNHLY and FYNNEI. There are 13 residues in the CDR3. Here the CDR3 reads CASSVAGWETQYF. CDR3 in DNA: TGTGCCAGCAGTGTTGCGGGGTGGGAGACCCAGTACTTC.

The rearrangement links TRBV3-1 to TRBJ2-3; D remains ambiguous. Between the trimmed V and J ends, which lost 2 bases and 0 bases, there was a span of 12 bases. CDR3 length: 16 amino acids. In germline, CDR1 is LGHDT, CDR2 YNNKEL (reference sequence). The CDR3 region has the DNA TGTGCCAGCAGCCAATCTACTTCCCTTAGCACAGATACGCAGTATTTT. Protein: CASSQSTSLSTDTQYF.

The chain combines TRBV6-1 with TRBJ2-7; maybe TRBD2 (6 bases). Germline CDR1 MNHNS, CDR2 SASEGT. This CDR3 spans 14 amino acids. V gave up 1 base and J gave up 3 bases, with 10 bases separating them. The CDR3 is CASSEGRAGYEQYF. Written as DNA, the CDR3 is TGTGCCAGCAGTGAAGGGAGGGCAGGCTACGAGCAGTACTTC.

The V and J genes are TRBV18 and TRBJ2-3; 10 bases fit TRBD2. CDR1 is KGHSH, CDR2 LQKENI, per germline. The V segment lost 3 bases and the J segment 0 bases; nucleotides outside the gene matches: 6. The CDR3 is 17 amino acids. The CDR3 DNA sequence: TGTGCCAGCTCACCCACCGGACTAGCGGTTAGCACAGATACGCAGTATTTT. Translating gives CASSPTGLAVSTDTQYF.

The CDR3 region has the DNA TGTGCCAGCAGCTTATCCCCGGACAGTTCAGCCTACGAGCAGTACTTC. It is translated as CASSLSPDSSAYEQYF. The chain has TRBV7-6 and TRBJ2-7; D possibly corresponds to TRBD1 (6 bases). The V end was cut by 2 bases, the J end by 2 bases, with 16 bases between. This CDR3 spans 16 amino acids. CDR1 and CDR2 (germline): SGHVS, FNYEAQ.

The chain combines TRBV24-1 with TRBJ2-3, with D unresolved. Germline V gives CDR1 KGHDR, CDR2 SFDVKD. This CDR3 has 12 amino acids. V was cut by 0 bases and J by 14 bases, with 11 bases left in between. CDR3 loop: CATSDLVRYAYF. CDR3 coding DNA: TGTGCCACCAGTGATTTGGTCAGATACGCGTATTTT.

This clonotype appeared a few times. The CDR3 coding sequence is TGCAGTGCTACCCGGACAGGGGACGCCTACGAGCAGTACTTC. It encodes CSATRTGDAYEQYF. The V gene is TRBV20-1, the J gene TRBJ2-7, with TRBD1 identical over 9 bases. From germline, CDR1 is DFQATT and CDR2 SNEGSKA (reference sequence). The V gene end was trimmed by 4 bases and the J gene end by 2 bases; junction bases not matched to a gene: 6. The CDR3 sequence is 14 residues long.

This clonotype was counted between two and nine times. The rearrangement joins TRBV10-3 to TRBJ2-7; no clear D gene. Trimming shortened V by 2 bases and J by 2 bases, and 4 bases separated the two germline ends. The V gene's germline CDR1 is ENHRY and CDR2 SYGVKD. The CDR3 is 12 amino acids. The CDR3 spells CAISEATYEQYF. For the CDR3, the DNA is TGTGCCATCAGTGAGGCTACCTACGAGCAGTACTTC.

The genes are TRBV27 and TRBJ2-4; TRBD1 matches 12 bases. The germline V gene encodes CDR1 MNHEY and CDR2 SMNVEV (reference sequence). V shed 6 bases and J 8 bases; nucleotides not matched to a gene: 5. This CDR3 has 14 residues. The CDR3, as DNA: TGTGCCAGCAGAAGGGACAGGGGGCAAGACATTCAGTACTTC. Its translation: CASRRDRGQDIQYF.